This T cell receptor (beta chain) emerged from a study of vaccination effects on CD4 cells after COVID-19 (dated 2022 in TCRdb). With respect to the entire study: In the ViraFEST assay, PBMC were stimulated with viral peptide pools, and TCR sequencing was then used to find antigen-specific CD4+ T cell clonotypes based on their expansion. Each participant received two doses of an mRNA SARS-CoV-2 vaccine, either BNT162b2 or mRNA-1273. In a couple of convalescent patients, pre-vaccine samples were collected 16 days and one week ahead of the first dose, 142 and 148 days after COVID-19 diagnosis. Each well held 1.5 million to 2 million PBMC cultured in IMDM containing roughly 4.9% human AB serum, 8.5 to 10 IU/ml IL-2 and gentamicin, along with about 10 ug/ml peptides. SARS-CoV-2 spike-specific CD4+ TCR repertoires were compared before and after mRNA vaccination in COVID-19 convalescent patients and in infection-naive vaccine recipients. The full study included roughly 10 COVID-19 convalescent patients and several SARS-CoV-2-naive healthy vaccine recipients. Cultures from other donors in the study were sequenced using the Oncomine TCR Beta short-read assay on an Illumina iSeq 100.

After about 10 days of culture, CD4+ T cells were isolated with the EasySep CD4+ T cell isolation kit. Convalescent patients had PCR-confirmed SARS-CoV-2 infection between March and December 2020, before Alpha, Beta and Delta variants emerged in the United States. Half of the culture medium was replaced with fresh IL-2-containing medium on days 3 and 7. Unless otherwise noted, each peptide stimulation condition was cultured in triplicate wells. Using Ficoll-Paque Plus gradient centrifugation, PBMC were separated from whole blood and then either used fresh or cryopreserved at -140C. The QIAamp micro DNA kit was used to extract genomic DNA from the cultured CD4+ T cells. General study outcomes and caveats: At late post-vaccination timepoints, both infection-induced and vaccine-induced clones showed marked clonal contraction, consistent with waning T cell responses. For convalescent patients, new clones induced by the vaccine made up most of the post-vaccine spike-reactive repertoire, and these new clones were largely distinct from the clones induced by infection. The study was limited by a small number of convalescent patients and lacked early post-infection timepoints.

This clone was detected only a few times. The specificity of this receptor is unknown. Per-nucleotide qualities are absent, and no much larger clonotype sits a single base away. Libraries were prepared through the immunoSEQ multiplex PCR assay. TCR beta CDR3 sequencing was performed on DNA from the cultured, isolated CD4+ T cells. The study's processing was this. Non-productive TCR sequences were removed and reads were trimmed to the CDR3 region, keeping CDR3s of at least 7 amino acids. Antigen-specific clonotypes were identified using the MANAFEST web app by comparison of expansion in peptide wells against reference cultures. Positive clones required FDR<0.05 expansion versus reference and all other wells, odds ratio above 5, and frequency above 0.1% in two replicate wells. A clonotype was defined as cross-reactive if the clonotype was significantly expanded both in SARS-CoV-2 spike wells and in at least one common cold coronavirus spike condition. Using the stringdist R package, CDR3 similarity was measured by Levenshtein distance, and unrooted trees were constructed with ape in R 3.6.1. TCRdb obtained this table from immuneACCESS and retained in-frame rearrangements with V and J assigned. These tables miss some clones; where compared with another copy, unresolved V genes account for less than half of the shortfall, and the remainder is unexplained. That table is the source of V, J and clone size, and D and trimming were worked out from the DNA. Present in this sample are roughly 64,000 clones, 55% to 75% of which were seen just once. Approximately 20% of the sample is held by the ten biggest clonotypes.

CDR1 and CDR2, looked up from the germline V gene (reference sequence), are MNHNY and SVGAGI. The CDR3 starts with the cysteine, ends with the phenylalanine, and has 14 residues. The read is trimmed to its CDR3 DNA, 42 bases read in frame from base 1. Deletion took 7 bases off V and 2 bases off J, with a span of 12 bases between the germline ends. Sequencing was performed on CD4+ T cells from PBMCs cultured without peptide, taken before COVID-19 vaccination. The clonotype originates from a human donor who had a prior SARS-CoV-2 infection. The sequence links TRBV6-6 to TRBJ1-5; the D gene cannot be resolved reliably. The DNA reads TGTGCCAGCACCAGACCTCGTGGCAATCAGCCCCAGCATTTT. The translation is CASTRPRGNQPQHF.